These 3 T cell receptor beta chains were all obtained from the same sample, sequenced in a study of blood T cell repertoires in COVID-19. TCRdb's table, derived via immunoSEQ multiplex PCR, lists solely in-frame clones and lacks some. The sample shows about 67,000 clones, around 86% of them seen only once. Input material: peripheral blood. The receptors shown here come from a man aged 45-65 years with active COVID-19.

This sequence joins TRBV27 and TRBJ1-5, with 8 bases lining up with TRBD1. V gave up 6 bases and J gave up 4 bases; unmatched junction bases: 8. The CDR3 extends over 15 amino acids. CDR1 is MNHEY and CDR2 is SMNVEV in the germline V gene (reference sequence). The CDR3 DNA follows: TGTGCCAGCAGCCCCTGGGACAGGCCTAATCAGCCCCAGCATTTT. Translating it yields CASSPWDRPNQPQHF.

V gene TRBV9 combines with J gene TRBJ2-5; TRBD1 is a possible D gene (6 bases). V dropped 0 bases and J dropped 2 bases, with 8 bases sitting between them. Germline CDR1 and CDR2: SGDLS and YYNGEE. The CDR3 consists of 14 residues. The CDR3 here is CASSVAGTQETQYF. The DNA for the CDR3 is TGTGCCAGCAGCGTAGCAGGGACACAAGAGACCCAGTACTTC. Looking up the rest from reference TRBV9 and TRBJ2-5 gives the full variable domain: DSGVTQTPKHLITATGQRVTLRCSPRSGDLSVYWYQQSLDQGLQFLIQYYNGEERAKGNILERFSAQQFPDLHSELNLSSLELGDSALYFCASSVAGTQETQYFGPGTRLLVL.

The chain recombines TRBV6-1 with TRBJ2-1; weak D call: TRBD1 (6 bases). V was cut by 3 bases and J by 5 bases, with 14 bases left in between. This CDR3 is 15 amino acids long. Germline-derived CDR1 and CDR2 are MNHNS and SASEGT. CDR3 loop: CASSETGQRNNEQFF. The CDR3 DNA reads as TGTGCCAGCAGTGAGACTGGACAGCGCAACAATGAGCAGTTCTTC.